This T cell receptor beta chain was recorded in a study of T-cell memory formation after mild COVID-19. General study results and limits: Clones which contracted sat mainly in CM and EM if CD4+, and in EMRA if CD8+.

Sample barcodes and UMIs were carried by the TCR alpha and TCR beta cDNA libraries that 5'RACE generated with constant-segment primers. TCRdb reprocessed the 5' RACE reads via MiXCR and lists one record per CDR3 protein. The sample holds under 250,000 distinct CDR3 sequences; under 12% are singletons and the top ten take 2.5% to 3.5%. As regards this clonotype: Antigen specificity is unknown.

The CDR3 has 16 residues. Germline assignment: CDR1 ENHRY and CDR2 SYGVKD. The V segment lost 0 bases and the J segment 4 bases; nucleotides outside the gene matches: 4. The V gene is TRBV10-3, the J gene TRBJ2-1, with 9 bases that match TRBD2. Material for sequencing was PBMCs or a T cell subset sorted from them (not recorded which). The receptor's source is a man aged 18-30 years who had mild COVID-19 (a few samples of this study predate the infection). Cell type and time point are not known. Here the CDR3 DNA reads TGTGCCATCAGTGAGTCGAACAGCGGGGGGTACAATGAGCAGTTCTTC. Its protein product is CAISESNSGGYNEQFF.